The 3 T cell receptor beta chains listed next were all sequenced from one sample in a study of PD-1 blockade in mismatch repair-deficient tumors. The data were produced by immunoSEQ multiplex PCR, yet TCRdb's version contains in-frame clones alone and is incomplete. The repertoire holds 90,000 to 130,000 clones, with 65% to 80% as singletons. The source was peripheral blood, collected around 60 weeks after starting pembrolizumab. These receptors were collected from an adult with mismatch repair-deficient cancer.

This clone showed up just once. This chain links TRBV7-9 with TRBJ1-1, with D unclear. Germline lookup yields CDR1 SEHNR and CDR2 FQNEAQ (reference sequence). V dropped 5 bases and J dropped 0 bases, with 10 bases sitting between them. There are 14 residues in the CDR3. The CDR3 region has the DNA TGTGCCAGCAGCCCAGGAGTAATGAACACTGAAGCTTTCTTT. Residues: CASSPGVMNTEAFF. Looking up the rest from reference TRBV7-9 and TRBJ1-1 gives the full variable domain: DTGVSQNPRHKITKRGQNVTFRCDPISEHNRLYWYRQTLGQGPEFLTYFQNEAQLEKSRLLSDRFSAERPKGSFSTLEIQRTEQGDSAMYLCASSPGVMNTEAFFGQGTRLTVV.

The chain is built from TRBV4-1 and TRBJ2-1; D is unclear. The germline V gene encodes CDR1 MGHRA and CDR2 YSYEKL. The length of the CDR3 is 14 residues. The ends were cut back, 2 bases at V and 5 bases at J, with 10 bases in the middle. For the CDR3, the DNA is TGCGCCAGCAGCCAACCCCTTAGGAACAATGAGCAGTTCTTC. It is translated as CASSQPLRNNEQFF.

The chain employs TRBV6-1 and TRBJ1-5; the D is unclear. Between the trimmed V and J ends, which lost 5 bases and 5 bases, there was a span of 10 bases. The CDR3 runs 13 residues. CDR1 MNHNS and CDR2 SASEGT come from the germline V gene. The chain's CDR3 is CASSTARDQPQHF. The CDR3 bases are TGTGCCAGCAGTACAGCCAGAGATCAGCCCCAGCATTTT.